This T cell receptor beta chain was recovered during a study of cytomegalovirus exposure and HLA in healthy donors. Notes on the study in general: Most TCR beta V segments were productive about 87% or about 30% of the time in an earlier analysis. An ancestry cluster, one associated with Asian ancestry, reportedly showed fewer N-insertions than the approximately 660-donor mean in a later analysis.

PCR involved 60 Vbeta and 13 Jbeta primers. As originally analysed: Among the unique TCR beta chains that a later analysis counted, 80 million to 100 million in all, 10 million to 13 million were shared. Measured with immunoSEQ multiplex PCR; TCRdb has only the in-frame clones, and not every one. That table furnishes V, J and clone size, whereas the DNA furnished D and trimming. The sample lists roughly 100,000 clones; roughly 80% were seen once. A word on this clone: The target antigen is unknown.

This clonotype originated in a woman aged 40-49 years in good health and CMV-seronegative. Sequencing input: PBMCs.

In DNA, the CDR3 is TGTGCCAGCAGCTTGGGGACAGGGATGGGCACCATATATTTT. Translating gives CASSLGTGMGTIYF. The J gene is TRBJ1-3, the V gene TRBV7-2, with 9 bases that match TRBD1. CDR3 length: 14 residues. Germline V gene lookup returns CDR1 SGHTA and CDR2 FQGNSA. J lost 9 bases, V lost 3 bases, and 6 bases had no gene match.